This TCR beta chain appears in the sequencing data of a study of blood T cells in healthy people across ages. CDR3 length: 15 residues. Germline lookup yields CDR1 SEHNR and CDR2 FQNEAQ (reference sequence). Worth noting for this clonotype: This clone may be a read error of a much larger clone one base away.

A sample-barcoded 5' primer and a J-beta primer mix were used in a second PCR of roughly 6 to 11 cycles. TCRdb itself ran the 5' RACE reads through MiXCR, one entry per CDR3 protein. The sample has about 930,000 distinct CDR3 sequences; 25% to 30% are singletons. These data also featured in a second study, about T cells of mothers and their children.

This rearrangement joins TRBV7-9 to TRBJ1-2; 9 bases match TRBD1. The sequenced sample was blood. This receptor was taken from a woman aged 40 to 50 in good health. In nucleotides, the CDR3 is TGTGCCAGCAGCTTAGACAGGACAGGGGACTATGACTACACCTTC. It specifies CASSLDRTGDYDYTF.